The rows below give T cell receptor beta chains drawn from one sample of a study of CD8+ T cells in alopecia areata. Data came from immunoSEQ multiplex PCR; TCRdb stores just in-frame clones and leaves some out. The sample includes approximately 180,000 clones, around 58% of them seen just once. Sequenced here: CD4+ T cells sorted from blood, sampled around week 55, from a patient treated with tofacitinib. The receptors shown here come from a human donor with alopecia areata. Both conserved end residues are trimmed from each CDR3. Each record gives: CDR3 length, V gene, CDR3 protein.

14 | TRBV6-5 | ASSYSIAIPFNGQF
16 | TRBV15 | ATSRDPVGAGLGEKLF
10 | TRBV29-1 | SVAGQVYGYT
9 | TRBV29-1 | SVAIRTEAF
10 | TRBV5-6 | ASSIRVVEQF
11 | TRBV2 | ASSVGFDYEQY
10 | TRBV25-1 | ASSEFKKGAF
11 | TRBV2 | ASGGPEGDEQY
14 | TRBV5-1 | ASSSQGGKSGTEAF
12 | TRBV29-1 | SVVGQDSGNTIY
13 | TRBV5-1 | ASSRRTGGGLEAF
14 | TRBV7-2 | ASSFKGTGWTYEQY
10 | TRBV7-2 | ASSKPSYEQY
11 | TRBV29-1 | SAGTTLKDTQY
13 | TRBV30 | AWRTAGSYNSPLH
12 | TRBV5-1 | ASSGESGASTQY
13 | TRBV15 | ATSRERWGNTEAF
14 | TRBV28 | ASSPRTGTRNSPLH
13 | TRBV18 | ASSPRGDPSYEQY
11 | TRBV29-1 | SVTGQGTDTQY
9 | TRBV30 | ARLTGDGYT
12 | TRBV7-9 | ASSRGQALNGYT
12 | TRBV5-6 | ASSFGDRGHGYT
10 | TRBV15 | ATSREGLGQY
15 | TRBV27 | ASSGGRGGTGDGEQF
10 | TRBV29-1 | SVRVDRSAYT
12 | TRBV28 | ASSYRQNNSPLH
13 | TRBV5-1 | ASSWRTGSTGELF
13 | TRBV7-2 | ASSPSGTGTYGYT
11 | TRBV18 | ASSPTGASEQY
12 | TRBV30 | AWSRGGTHNEQF
13 | TRBV4-1 | ASSQSQVGNSPLH